Below, 10 T cell receptor beta chains from the same sample are listed, as sequenced in a study of blood T cell repertoires in COVID-19 (dated by TCRdb to 2018 to 2020). The library was prepared using the immunoSEQ multiplex PCR assay. TCRdb stores this immuneACCESS table with in-frame sequences only. Part of the clones is absent; in the studies checked, under half of the shortfall reflects unresolved V genes, and no reason is known for the rest. For this sample there are 250,000 to 350,000 clones; 86% appear just once. 1.5% to 2% of the sample comes from the top ten. The source material was peripheral blood. These receptor sequences come from a woman aged 50 to 65 with acute or convalescent COVID-19.

Written as DNA, the CDR3 is TGTGCCAGCAGCTTAGTGGGACAGGGTTACAATGAGCAGTTCTTC. Translated: CASSLVGQGYNEQFF. The chain recombines TRBV11-3 with TRBJ2-1; 9 positions agree with TRBD1. Unmatched junction bases numbered 2, after V lost 1 base and J lost 4 bases. The CDR3 sequence is 15 residues long. The germline V gene has CDR1 SGHNT and CDR2 YENEEA.

V is TRBV11-3 and J is TRBJ2-3, with 11 nucleotides matching TRBD2. CDR3 length: 16 amino acids. The V gene end was trimmed by 4 bases and the J gene end by 3 bases; junction bases not matched to a gene: 6. CDR1 is SGHNT, CDR2 YENEEA, per germline. The CDR3 reads CASSSGLAGVTDTQYF. In nucleotides, the CDR3 is TGTGCCAGCAGCTCCGGACTAGCGGGCGTTACAGATACGCAGTATTTT.

The rearrangement links TRBV30 to TRBJ2-5; tentatively, D is TRBD2 (7 bases). Trimming removed 3 bases at V and 1 base at J, with 15 bases between. The CDR3 sequence is 15 residues long. From germline, CDR1 is GTSNPN and CDR2 SVGIG (reference sequence). CDR3 in DNA: TGTGCCTGGAGCCGGGGGGCTAGCGCCCAAGAGACCCAGTACTTC. Its translation: CAWSRGASAQETQYF. The entire variable domain, with the rest obtained from reference TRBV30 and TRBJ2-5, is as follows: SQTIHQWPATLVQPVGSPLSLECTVEGTSNPNLYWYRQAAGRGLQLLFYSVGIGQISSEVPQNLSASRPQDRQFILSSKKLLLSDSGFYLCAWSRGASAQETQYFGPGTRLLVL.

The chain recombines TRBV2 with TRBJ2-7, with a weak D call TRBD2 (7 bases). This CDR3 is 16 amino acids long. CDR1 is SNHLY and CDR2 is FYNNEI in the germline V gene. Deletions cut 2 bases from V and 6 bases from J, with 20 bases between. CDR3 DNA sequence: TGTGCCAGCAGTGAATTTGGCGGGGGCAGGGTGCTCGAGCAGTACTTC. Protein sequence: CASSEFGGGRVLEQYF.

This clone has only one observation. The chain links TRBV5-6 to TRBJ2-1; 7 bases are a match to TRBD2. J was trimmed by 8 bases and V by 2 bases; bases with no gene match: 19. The germline gives CDR1 SGHDT, CDR2 YYEEEE. The CDR3 spans 18 residues. CDR3 protein: CASSLISGTWGGVDEQFF. Written as DNA, the CDR3 is TGTGCCAGCAGCTTAATCTCGGGGACCTGGGGAGGGGTGGATGAGCAGTTCTTC.

V gene TRBV5-5 combines with J gene TRBJ1-6; 9 nucleotides align to TRBD1. After removal of 0 bases from V and 9 bases from J, the junction contained 7 bases not matched to a gene. The CDR3 contains 16 residues. CDR1 SGHKS and CDR2 YYEKEE come from the germline V gene (reference sequence). The CDR3 nucleotides are TGTGCCAGCAGCTTGGCCGGGACAGGGTGGTCTTCACCCCTCCACTTT. Residues: CASSLAGTGWSSPLHF.

Only one count was recorded for this clone. V gene TRBV5-6 combines with J gene TRBJ2-7, with 9 bases lining up with TRBD1. The junction had 6 bases not matched to a gene; V was cut back by 5 bases and J by 3 bases. The CDR3 covers 14 residues. Germline loops: CDR1 SGHDT, CDR2 YYEEEE. CDR3 sequence: CASSYPGQGYEQYF. CDR3 nucleotide sequence: TGTGCCAGCAGTTACCCGGGACAGGGCTACGAGCAGTACTTC.

The chain has TRBV19 and TRBJ2-5, with D unresolved. V lost 1 base and J 7 bases, leaving 10 bases between the germline ends. In germline, CDR1 is LNHDA, CDR2 SQIVND (reference sequence). The CDR3 totals 13 residues. CDR3 region: CASSIGGGGTQYF. Here the CDR3 DNA reads TGTGCCAGTAGTATAGGAGGCGGCGGGACCCAGTACTTC.

V is TRBV24-1 and J is TRBJ1-5; 7 nucleotides match TRBD1. Germline V gene sequence: CDR1 KGHDR, CDR2 SFDVKD. The CDR3 is made up of 13 amino acids. V gave up 10 bases and J gave up 4 bases; unmatched junction bases: 6. CDR3 nucleotides: TGTGCCACATCGGGACAGCGTAATCAGCCCCAGCATTTT. Its translation: CATSGQRNQPQHF.

This clone has only a few counts. This chain uses TRBV7-9 with TRBJ2-2; D is possibly TRBD1 (5 bases). The CDR3 is 16 residues long. CDR1 and CDR2 (germline): SEHNR, FQNEAQ (reference sequence). Between the trimmed V and J ends, which lost 5 bases and 5 bases, there was a span of 18 bases. The CDR3 loop reads CASSHRFQGPTGELFF. In nucleotides, the CDR3 is TGTGCCAGCAGCCACCGGTTTCAGGGTCCAACCGGGGAGCTGTTTTTT.